The TCR beta chain under discussion was sequenced for a study of control samples from healthy donors and cancer patients. The assay was immunoSEQ multiplex PCR, and TCRdb's table has in-frame clones only and misses some. This table has tens of thousands of clones, less than 85% appearing once. V lost 4 bases, J lost 6 bases, and 9 bases stayed unmatched. The CDR3 is made up of 16 amino acids. In germline, CDR1 is SGHTA, CDR2 FQGNSA. This chain uses TRBV7-2 with TRBJ2-2, with TRBD1 matching over 9 bases. The clonotype was recovered from a man aged 55 to 70 in good health. The sample was blood. As DNA, the CDR3 is TGTGCCAGCAGCTCACAGGGGGCCGGCACCTCCGGGGAGCTGTTTTTT. Its translation: CASSSQGAGTSGELFF.